The clone carrying this TCR beta chain was seen more than once but under ten times. The antigen is undetermined. At survey level, the immunoSEQ assay was run in its v3.0 version. Assay used: immunoSEQ multiplex PCR; TCRdb lists only in-frame clones, some missing. The table records approximately 24,000 clones, roughly 95% of them present only once. The data were taken from a study of long-term antiretroviral therapy in people with HIV. For the study at large: By about a decade, the earliest samples predate the 2015 immediate-ART recommendation. Regarding the study as a whole: Clones showing expansion before ART dominated the repertoire at all time points. Viral resistance, ART adherence and therapy changes all lacked available data.

It was in the United States that all participants with HIV were treated. The TCR sequence derives from a woman between 50 and 59 years old with HIV. This specimen consisted of unsorted PBMCs, obtained more than 4.7 years after starting antiretroviral therapy.

The CDR3 loop reads CASSLAATAYEQYF. The CDR3 DNA reads TGTGCCAGCAGCTTAGCTGCTACGGCCTACGAGCAGTACTTC. The J gene is TRBJ2-7, the V gene TRBV7-8; D uncertain. The CDR3 has 14 amino acids. Trimming cost V 0 bases and J 2 bases, with 8 bases left between them. Germline assignment: CDR1 SGHVS and CDR2 FQNEAQ.